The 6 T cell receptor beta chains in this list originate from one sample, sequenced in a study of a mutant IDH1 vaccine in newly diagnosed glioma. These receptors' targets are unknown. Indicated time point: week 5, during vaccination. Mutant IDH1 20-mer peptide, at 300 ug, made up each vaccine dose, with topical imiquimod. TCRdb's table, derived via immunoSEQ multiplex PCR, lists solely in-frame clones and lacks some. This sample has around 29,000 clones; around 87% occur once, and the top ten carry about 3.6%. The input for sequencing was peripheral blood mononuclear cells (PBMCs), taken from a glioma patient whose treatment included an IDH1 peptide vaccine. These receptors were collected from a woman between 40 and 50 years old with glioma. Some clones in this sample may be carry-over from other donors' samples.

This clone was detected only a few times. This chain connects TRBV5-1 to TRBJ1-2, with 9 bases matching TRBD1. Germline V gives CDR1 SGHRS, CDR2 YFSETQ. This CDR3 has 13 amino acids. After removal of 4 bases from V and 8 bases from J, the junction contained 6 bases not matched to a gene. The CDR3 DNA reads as TGCGCCAGCAGCGAAGGGACAGGGAGGGGCTACACCTTC. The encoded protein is CASSEGTGRGYTF.

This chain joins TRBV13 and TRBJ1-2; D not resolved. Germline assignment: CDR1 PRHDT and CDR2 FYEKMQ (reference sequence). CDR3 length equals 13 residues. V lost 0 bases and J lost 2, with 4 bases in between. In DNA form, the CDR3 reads TGTGCCAGCAGCTTAGGTACGAACTATGGCTACACCTTC. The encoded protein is CASSLGTNYGYTF.

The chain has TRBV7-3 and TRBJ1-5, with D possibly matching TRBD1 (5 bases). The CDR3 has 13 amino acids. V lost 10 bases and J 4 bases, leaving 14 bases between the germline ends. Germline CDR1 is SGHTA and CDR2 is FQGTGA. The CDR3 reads CATSSGRNQPQHF. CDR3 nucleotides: TGTGCCACCTCATCAGGGCGAAATCAGCCCCAGCATTTT.

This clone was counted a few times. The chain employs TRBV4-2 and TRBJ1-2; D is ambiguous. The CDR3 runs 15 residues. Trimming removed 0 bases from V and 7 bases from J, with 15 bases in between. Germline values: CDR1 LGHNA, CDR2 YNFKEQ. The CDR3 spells CASSQERRPSGGYTF. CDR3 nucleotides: TGTGCCAGCAGCCAAGAACGCCGTCCGAGCGGTGGCTACACCTTC.

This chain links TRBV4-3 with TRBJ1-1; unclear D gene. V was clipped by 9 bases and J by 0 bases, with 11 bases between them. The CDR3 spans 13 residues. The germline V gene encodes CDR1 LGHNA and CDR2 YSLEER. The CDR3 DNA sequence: TGCGCCAGTAGAAGGGAAATGAACACTGAAGCTTTCTTT. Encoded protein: CASRREMNTEAFF.

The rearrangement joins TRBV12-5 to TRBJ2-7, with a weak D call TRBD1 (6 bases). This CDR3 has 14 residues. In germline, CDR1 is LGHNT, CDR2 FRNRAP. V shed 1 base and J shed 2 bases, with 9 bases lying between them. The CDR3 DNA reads TGTGCTAGTGGTTTGGCGGACAGCCCCTACGAGCAGTACTTC. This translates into CASGLADSPYEQYF.